The present T cell receptor (beta chain) was sequenced within a study of identical twins. This clonotype was picked up a small number of times. Antigen: not known. Donors were all healthy Caucasians. Germline-derived CDR1 and CDR2 are LGHDT and YNNKEL (reference sequence). J was trimmed by 6 bases and V by 2 bases; bases with no gene match: 4. The CDR3 runs to 15 residues. Notes on the study in general: High-abundance cord blood beta clonotypes had fewer insertions; memory repertoires showed none. Interpretation of the results relied on cross-sectional statistical analysis and not on following the same donors.

TCRdb reprocessed the 5' RACE reads via MiXCR and lists one record per CDR3 protein. The sample has a few hundred thousand distinct CDR3 sequences; roughly 15% are singletons. The sample was also linked to a second study, of yellow fever vaccine responses in identical twins. This second study says: The authors reported partly convergent, partly personalized vaccine responses in identical twins.

The gene calls are TRBV3-1 and TRBJ2-1; 10 bases align to TRBD2. Sequenced input: CD4+ T cells sorted from blood. The sequence was collected from a woman aged 18 to 35 in good health. The CDR3 DNA is TGTGCCAGCAGCCAACCGGGACTAGCGCCCAATGAGCAGTTCTTC. Protein product: CASSQPGLAPNEQFF.